The rows below give T cell receptor beta chains drawn from one sample of a study of blood T cell repertoires in COVID-19. TCRdb's table, derived via immunoSEQ multiplex PCR, lists solely in-frame clones and lacks some. Of 20,000 or so clones listed, 87% are singletons. The material sequenced was peripheral blood. All receptors come from a human donor with active COVID-19. The donor label of this sample is uncertain. Both conserved end residues are part of each CDR3. A D gene is named only where the DNA matches it firmly. Size is omitted from some rows. Given values are once, few, many or a class for expanded clones.

clone_size: -
j_call: TRBJ2-3
d_call: TRBD2
v_call: TRBV18
cdr3_nt: TGTGCCAGCTCAACCGAACGGGAGGGCACAGATACGCAGTATTTT
cdr3_aa: CASSTEREGTDTQYF

clone_size: -
j_call: TRBJ2-5
d_call: TRBD2
v_call: TRBV7-9
cdr3_nt: TGTGCCAGCGAAAGGACTAGCGCCCAAGAGACCCAGTACTTC
cdr3_aa: CASERTSAQETQYF

clone_size: -
j_call: TRBJ2-1
d_call: -
v_call: TRBV7-9
cdr3_nt: TGTGCCAGCAGCTTAGTCCTAGGGGACAATGAGCAGTTCTTC
cdr3_aa: CASSLVLGDNEQFF

clone_size: once
j_call: TRBJ2-1
d_call: TRBD2
v_call: TRBV2
cdr3_nt: TGTGCCAGCAGTGATCTAAGCGGGACCTACAATGAGCAGTTCTTC
cdr3_aa: CASSDLSGTYNEQFF

clone_size: -
j_call: TRBJ2-5
d_call: -
v_call: TRBV2
cdr3_nt: TGTGCCAGCAGTGAAGCGAGAGGGGGGGGACAGTACTTC
cdr3_aa: CASSEARGGGQYF

clone_size: -
j_call: TRBJ1-5
d_call: -
v_call: TRBV19
cdr3_nt: TGTGCCTCTCAGGGGCGAGGGAGCAATCAGCCCCAGCATTTT
cdr3_aa: CASQGRGSNQPQHF

clone_size: -
j_call: TRBJ2-1
d_call: TRBD2
v_call: TRBV5-1
cdr3_nt: TGCGCCAGCAGCTCGGTAGTCGGGAGGGCCTCGGGGAATGAGCAGTTCTTC
cdr3_aa: CASSSVVGRASGNEQFF

clone_size: -
j_call: TRBJ1-5
d_call: -
v_call: TRBV15
cdr3_nt: TGTGCCACCAGCAGAGGGTCCGGGACGGGGGGAATAGCGAGCAATCAGCCCCAGCATTTT
cdr3_aa: CATSRGSGTGGIASNQPQHF

clone_size: -
j_call: TRBJ2-7
d_call: TRBD2
v_call: TRBV7-2
cdr3_nt: TGTGCCAGCAGCTTAGAACGGTTAGCGGGGCCCTACGAGCAGTACTTC
cdr3_aa: CASSLERLAGPYEQYF

clone_size: -
j_call: TRBJ1-1
d_call: -
v_call: TRBV2
cdr3_nt: TGTGCCAGCAGTGCCCTAAAAGGAGACACTGAAGCTTTCTTT
cdr3_aa: CASSALKGDTEAFF

clone_size: -
j_call: TRBJ2-7
d_call: TRBD1
v_call: TRBV11-1
cdr3_nt: TGTGCCAGCAGACAGGGGGACACTGCGGGAGAGCAGTACTTC
cdr3_aa: CASRQGDTAGEQYF

clone_size: -
j_call: TRBJ2-4
d_call: -
v_call: TRBV7-9
cdr3_nt: TGTGCCAGCAGCTTAGAGACAGGACAATCTATTCAGTACTTC
cdr3_aa: CASSLETGQSIQYF

clone_size: -
j_call: TRBJ2-2
d_call: TRBD2
v_call: TRBV25-1
cdr3_nt: TGTGCCAGCCAAGGGACTAGCGGCTACACCGGGGAGCTGTTTTTT
cdr3_aa: CASQGTSGYTGELFF

clone_size: -
j_call: TRBJ1-5
d_call: -
v_call: TRBV10-3
cdr3_nt: TGTGCCATCAGTGAGGGGCAGAGCAATCAGCCCCAGCATTTT
cdr3_aa: CAISEGQSNQPQHF

clone_size: -
j_call: TRBJ1-1
d_call: TRBD1
v_call: TRBV5-1
cdr3_nt: TGCGCCAGCAGCTTGTCAGGGACAGGGACAACCACTGAAGCTTTCTTT
cdr3_aa: CASSLSGTGTTTEAFF

clone_size: -
j_call: TRBJ2-3
d_call: TRBD1
v_call: TRBV4-2
cdr3_nt: TGTGCCAGCAGCCAAGATCCTCGACAGGGTAGCGATACGCAGTATTTT
cdr3_aa: CASSQDPRQGSDTQYF

clone_size: -
j_call: TRBJ2-3
d_call: -
v_call: TRBV27
cdr3_nt: TGTGCCAGCAGTTTGAGGGTGGGCATTAACACAGATACGCAGTATTTT
cdr3_aa: CASSLRVGINTDTQYF

clone_size: -
j_call: TRBJ1-1
d_call: -
v_call: TRBV4-3
cdr3_nt: TGCGCCAGCAGCCAATCCGGGTTTCTTGGAGCTTTCTTT
cdr3_aa: CASSQSGFLGAFF

clone_size: -
j_call: TRBJ2-7
d_call: TRBD2
v_call: TRBV5-1
cdr3_nt: TGCGCCAGCAGCTTGGATAGACTAGCGGGGGAGCAGTACTTC
cdr3_aa: CASSLDRLAGEQYF

clone_size: -
j_call: TRBJ2-2
d_call: TRBD1
v_call: TRBV7-9
cdr3_nt: TGTGCCAGCAGCCGCAGGACAGGGGGCTTCACCGGGGAGCTGTTTTTT
cdr3_aa: CASSRRTGGFTGELFF

clone_size: -
j_call: TRBJ2-3
d_call: -
v_call: TRBV28
cdr3_nt: TGTGCCAGCAGTCCTCCGGGTTCCACAGATACGCAGTATTTT
cdr3_aa: CASSPPGSTDTQYF

clone_size: -
j_call: TRBJ2-7
d_call: -
v_call: TRBV27
cdr3_nt: TGTGCCAGCAGTGCCCGACAGACCTCCGAGCAGTACTTC
cdr3_aa: CASSARQTSEQYF

clone_size: -
j_call: TRBJ2-2
d_call: -
v_call: TRBV4-1
cdr3_nt: TGCGCCAGCAGCCCCCTCACCAACGGCGGGGAGCTGTTTTTT
cdr3_aa: CASSPLTNGGELFF

clone_size: -
j_call: TRBJ2-2
d_call: TRBD2
v_call: TRBV9
cdr3_nt: TGTGCCAGCAGCGTGTCGGGGAGGGCGAACACCGGGGAGCTGTTTTTT
cdr3_aa: CASSVSGRANTGELFF

clone_size: -
j_call: TRBJ2-7
d_call: TRBD1
v_call: TRBV5-1
cdr3_nt: TGCGCCAGCAGCTGGACAGGGGTAGACTACGAGCAGTACTTC
cdr3_aa: CASSWTGVDYEQYF

clone_size: -
j_call: TRBJ2-1
d_call: TRBD2
v_call: TRBV5-1
cdr3_nt: TGCGCCAGCAGCTATGGTCGGGGCGCGGGGGTGGAGCAGTTCTTC
cdr3_aa: CASSYGRGAGVEQFF

clone_size: -
j_call: TRBJ1-1
d_call: -
v_call: TRBV7-5
cdr3_nt: TGTGCCAGAAGCTTAGCGGACAGGGGGCGCCCCCCCATTAGTGCTTTCTTT
cdr3_aa: CARSLADRGRPPISAFF

clone_size: -
j_call: TRBJ1-1
d_call: TRBD1
v_call: TRBV7-9
cdr3_nt: TGTGCCAGCACCATACAGGACAGGGAAGCTTTCTTT
cdr3_aa: CASTIQDREAFF

clone_size: -
j_call: TRBJ2-5
d_call: -
v_call: TRBV7-2
cdr3_nt: TGTGCCAGCAGCCCCTTGGGGGGGGCTGGGGAGACCCAGTACTTC
cdr3_aa: CASSPLGGAGETQYF

clone_size: medium-sized
j_call: TRBJ2-5
d_call: -
v_call: TRBV11-3
cdr3_nt: TGTGCCAGCAGCTTAGGTGTTACTGGGGCGGTAGAGACCCAGTACTTC
cdr3_aa: CASSLGVTGAVETQYF

clone_size: -
j_call: TRBJ2-7
d_call: -
v_call: TRBV30
cdr3_nt: TGTGCCTGGACCCCCCAGGAGTACTTC
cdr3_aa: CAWTPQEYF

clone_size: -
j_call: TRBJ2-5
d_call: TRBD2
v_call: TRBV18
cdr3_nt: TGTGCCAGCTCACCGAGACTAGCGGGACCCCAAGAGACCCAGTACTTC
cdr3_aa: CASSPRLAGPQETQYF